Listed here are 22 T cell receptor beta chains from one sample, sequenced in a study of cytomegalovirus exposure and HLA in healthy donors. PCR used 60 Vbeta primers and 13 Jbeta primers. Clones were read by immunoSEQ multiplex PCR, and TCRdb kept only the in-frame ones, dropping some. This sample has 140,000 to 150,000 clones; 88% occur once, and the top ten carry around 0.51%. Sequencing was done on a sample of PBMCs. The source is a woman in her 40s in good health and CMV-seronegative.

The genes are TRBV2 and TRBJ2-3; 10 bases are shared with TRBD2. Per germline, CDR1 SNHLY and CDR2 FYNNEI. With V trimmed by 6 bases and J by 1 base, 13 bases remained unmatched. The CDR3 spans 18 residues. The CDR3 loop reads CASRLVLLAGAGTDTQYF. CDR3 sequence (DNA): TGTGCCAGCAGACTCGTTCTTCTAGCGGGAGCAGGCACAGATACGCAGTATTTT.

This chain links TRBV28 with TRBJ2-7; 9 bases are a match to TRBD1. The CDR3 runs 15 residues. Germline CDR1 and CDR2: MDHEN and SYDVKM. Trimming at V came to 3 bases and at J to 1 base, leaving 4 bases not matched to a gene. The DNA for the CDR3 is TGTGCCAGCAGTTTTTACGGACAGGGGTCCTACGAGCAGTACTTC. It is translated as CASSFYGQGSYEQYF.

This chain links TRBV6-5 with TRBJ2-3, with a possible D match to TRBD1 (5 bases). The CDR3 is made up of 14 amino acids. Trimming pared 1 base from V and 3 bases from J, leaving 8 bases between. CDR1 is MNHEY, CDR2 SVGAGI, per germline. The CDR3 sequence: CASSYYSGTDTQYF. The CDR3 DNA reads TGTGCCAGCAGTTACTACTCAGGGACAGATACGCAGTATTTT.

A single count supports this clone. V is TRBV11-3 and J is TRBJ2-2, with 8 bases aligning to TRBD1. The V gene's germline CDR1 is SGHNT and CDR2 YENEEA. This CDR3 contains 14 residues. V dropped 8 bases and J dropped 3; count of bases not matched to a gene: 5. CDR3 coding DNA: TGTGCCAGCCGGACAGGGTGGTACACCGGGGAGCTGTTTTTT. This gives the protein CASRTGWYTGELFF. The full variable domain, completed using reference TRBV11-3 and TRBJ2-2, is EAGVVQSPRYKIIEKKQPVAFWCNPISGHNTLYWYLQNLGQGPELLIRYENEEAVDDSQLPKDRFSAERLKGVDSTLKIQPAELGDSAVYLCASRTGWYTGELFFGEGSRLTVL.

The CDR3 reads CAGEFSAGNTIYF. The CDR3 DNA is TGTGCCGGGGAGTTTTCGGCTGGAAACACCATATATTTT. The rearrangement links TRBV30 to TRBJ1-3; D gene uncertain. Germline V gene data show CDR1 as GTSNPN and CDR2 as SVGIG (reference sequence). The CDR3 covers 13 residues. Trimming removed 8 bases from V and 2 bases from J, with 13 bases in between.

V and J are TRBV5-1 and TRBJ2-7; TRBD2 aligns across 11 bases. Germline CDR1 reads SGHRS; CDR2 reads YFSETQ. V was clipped by 5 bases and J by 1 base; unmatched bases: 5. The CDR3 is 15 residues long. CDR3 protein: CASRGLAGGSYEQYF. The CDR3 DNA is TGCGCCAGCAGGGGTCTAGCGGGAGGTTCCTACGAGCAGTACTTC.

The V gene is TRBV7-2, the J gene TRBJ2-1, with TRBD1 as a possible D gene (5 bases). This CDR3 is 14 amino acids long. The V gene's germline CDR1 is SGHTA and CDR2 FQGNSA. Trimming cost V 1 base and J 6 bases, with 10 bases left between them. CDR3 loop: CASSLGRVSNEQFF. The CDR3 DNA reads as TGTGCCAGCAGCTTAGGCAGGGTAAGCAATGAGCAGTTCTTC.

Only one count was recorded for this clone. The rearrangement uses TRBV6-6 and TRBJ2-3, with a tentative D call TRBD2 (5 bases). V was pared by 3 bases and J by 3 bases, with 16 bases between. CDR1 is MNHNY, CDR2 SVGAGI, per germline (reference sequence). The CDR3 is 16 amino acids. The CDR3 spells CASSYMRLRPTDTQYF. The DNA for the CDR3 is TGTGCCAGCAGTTATATGCGACTAAGACCTACAGATACGCAGTATTTT.

A word on this clone: One end of the junction varies from germline; a read error may be responsible. This chain joins TRBV10-2 and TRBJ2-5; perhaps TRBD2 as D (6 bases). The CDR3 has 14 amino acids. CDR1 is WSHSY, CDR2 SAAADI, per germline. CDR3 DNA: TGCGCCAGCACTGAGGGACTTAACCAAGAGACCCAGTACTTC. As protein: CASTEGLNQETQYF.

The rearrangement links TRBV2 to TRBJ1-2; a weak D match, TRBD1 (6 bases). Per the germline V gene, CDR1 is SNHLY and CDR2 is FYNNEI. With 3 bases removed from V and 8 bases from J, the gap between germline ends came to 13 bases. The CDR3 consists of 13 residues. CDR3 sequence: CASSELQGRGYTF. CDR3 nucleotides: TGTGCCAGCAGTGAGCTACAGGGCCGCGGCTACACCTTC.

Here the CDR3 reads CASSVRRDSHEQFF. CDR3 sequence (DNA): TGTGCCAGCAGTGTCCGCAGGGACTCCCATGAGCAGTTCTTC. The V and J genes are TRBV6-1 and TRBJ2-1; tentatively, D is TRBD2 (6 bases). Germline lookup yields CDR1 MNHNS and CDR2 SASEGT. The CDR3 length is 14 residues. Between the trimmed V and J ends, which lost 4 bases and 8 bases, there was a span of 15 bases.

This clone was seen a single time. The CDR3 DNA is TGTGCCGGACGTAGGTCGGGAGGGTTCTACGAGCAGTACTTC. Protein product: CAGRRSGGFYEQYF. This rearrangement joins TRBV28 to TRBJ2-7; TRBD2 matches 8 bases. Germline assignment: CDR1 MDHEN and CDR2 SYDVKM. CDR3 length: 14 residues. J was trimmed by 3 bases and V by 11 bases; bases with no gene match: 12.

The V and J genes are TRBV10-3 and TRBJ2-5, with TRBD1 identical over 9 bases. V lost 10 bases, J lost 5 bases, and 5 bases stayed unmatched. The CDR3 runs 12 residues. The germline gives CDR1 ENHRY, CDR2 SYGVKD. CDR3 sequence: CATLDRGETQYF. The CDR3 coding sequence is TGTGCCACCCTGGACAGGGGCGAGACCCAGTACTTC.

To note about this clone: A read error may produce the germline difference seen at one junction end. The chain links TRBV2 to TRBJ2-4; 8 nucleotides match TRBD1. The length of the CDR3 is 11 residues. Germline V CDR1 and CDR2: SNHLY, FYNNEI. Here the CDR3 reads CASTPDRGFSF. In DNA form, the CDR3 reads TGTGCCAGCACTCCCGACAGGGGATTCAGCTTC.

This clone has only a few counts. The V and J genes are TRBV5-4 and TRBJ1-1, with a tentative D call TRBD1 (5 bases). Germline loops: CDR1 SGHNT, CDR2 YYREEE (reference sequence). CDR3 length: 13 residues. Trimming took 0 bases from V and 7 from J, leaving 10 bases between them. This CDR3 is CASSLGQGIEAFF. CDR3 bases: TGTGCCAGCAGCTTGGGGCAGGGAATTGAAGCTTTCTTT.

The rearrangement links TRBV30 to TRBJ2-7, with 9 bases that match TRBD2. Germline values: CDR1 GTSNPN, CDR2 SVGIG (reference sequence). The V and J ends lost 0 bases and 3 bases, in that order; junction bases with no gene match: 6. The CDR3 length is 15 residues. This CDR3 is CAWSVLSGGVYEQYF. The DNA of the CDR3 is TGTGCCTGGAGTGTTCTTAGCGGGGGAGTCTACGAGCAGTACTTC. The variable domain in full, with the rest retrieved from reference TRBV30 and TRBJ2-7, is SQTIHQWPATLVQPVGSPLSLECTVEGTSNPNLYWYRQAAGRGLQLLFYSVGIGQISSEVPQNLSASRPQDRQFILSSKKLLLSDSGFYLCAWSVLSGGVYEQYFGPGTRLTVT.

The genes are TRBV30 and TRBJ2-5, with 8 bases aligning to TRBD2. Germline V gene data show CDR1 as GTSNPN and CDR2 as SVGIG (reference sequence). The CDR3 consists of 13 residues. V lost 0 bases, J lost 5 bases, and 2 bases stayed unmatched. The CDR3 region has the DNA TGTGCCTGGAGTGTTTCGGGGGGGGAGACCCAGTACTTC. Protein: CAWSVSGGETQYF.

This clone occurred once. The V gene is TRBV6-1, the J gene TRBJ1-5; tentatively, D is TRBD1 (6 bases). CDR1 MNHNS and CDR2 SASEGT come from the germline V gene. This CDR3 has 15 residues. Trimming removed 6 bases from V and 2 bases from J, with 14 bases in between. CDR3 nucleotide sequence: TGTGCCAGCAGAGCAACAGGGTTGGGCAATCAGCCCCAGCATTTT. Translation gives CASRATGLGNQPQHF.

The chain joins TRBV5-1 to TRBJ2-2, with D perhaps matching TRBD1 (7 bases). The CDR3 runs to 15 residues. V was pared by 2 bases and J by 7 bases, with 15 bases between. The germline CDR1 and CDR2 sequences are SGHRS and YFSETQ. CDR3 sequence reads: CASSLGGGNGGELFF. CDR3 bases: TGCGCCAGCAGCTTAGGAGGGGGCAATGGCGGGGAGCTGTTTTTT.

This rearrangement joins TRBV6-5 to TRBJ2-2; TRBD2 is a possible D gene (5 bases). The CDR3 extends over 13 amino acids. Germline V gene sequence: CDR1 MNHEY, CDR2 SVGAGI. V was clipped by 6 bases and J by 0 bases, with 5 bases between them. The DNA of the CDR3 is TGTGCCAGCAGGAGGGCGAACACCGGGGAGCTGTTTTTT. Amino acid sequence: CASRRANTGELFF.

The genes are TRBV27 and TRBJ2-2, with TRBD2 as a possible D gene (6 bases). Germline lookup yields CDR1 MNHEY and CDR2 SMNVEV (reference sequence). The CDR3 is 14 residues long. Between the trimmed V and J ends, which lost 0 bases and 6 bases, there was a span of 8 bases. The CDR3 bases are TGTGCCAGCAGTTTATCACTAGCCGCCGGGGAGCTGTTTTTT. This sequence encodes CASSLSLAAGELFF.

The V and J genes are TRBV30 and TRBJ2-3; no clear D gene. CDR1 GTSNPN and CDR2 SVGIG come from the germline V gene (reference sequence). There are 12 residues in the CDR3. The CDR3 DNA follows: TGTGCTTTCAACCGGGGCACAGATACGCAGTATTTT. Protein: CAFNRGTDTQYF.